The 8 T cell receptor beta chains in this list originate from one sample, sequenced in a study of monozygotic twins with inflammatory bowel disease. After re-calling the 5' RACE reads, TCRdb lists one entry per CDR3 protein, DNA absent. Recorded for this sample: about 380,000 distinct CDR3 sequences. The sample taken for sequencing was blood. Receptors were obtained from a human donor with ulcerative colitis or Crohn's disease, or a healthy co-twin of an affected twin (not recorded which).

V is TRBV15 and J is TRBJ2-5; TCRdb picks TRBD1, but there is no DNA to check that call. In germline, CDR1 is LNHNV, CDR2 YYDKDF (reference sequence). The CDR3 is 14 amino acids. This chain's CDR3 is CATKGGNSQETQYF.

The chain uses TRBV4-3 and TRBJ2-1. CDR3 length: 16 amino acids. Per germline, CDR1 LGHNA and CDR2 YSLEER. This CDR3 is CASSQDSQIAYNEQFF.

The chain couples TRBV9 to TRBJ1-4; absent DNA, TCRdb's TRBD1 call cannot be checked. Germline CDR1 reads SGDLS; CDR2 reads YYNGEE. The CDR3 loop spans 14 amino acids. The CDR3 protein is CASSPNGRDEKLFF.

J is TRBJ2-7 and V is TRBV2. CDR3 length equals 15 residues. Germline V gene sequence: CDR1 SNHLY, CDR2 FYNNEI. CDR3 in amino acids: CASSEGVFGPYEQYF.

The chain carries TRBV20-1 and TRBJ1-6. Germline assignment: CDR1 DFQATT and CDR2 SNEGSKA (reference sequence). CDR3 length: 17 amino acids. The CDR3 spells CSASNGRADSYNSPLHF.

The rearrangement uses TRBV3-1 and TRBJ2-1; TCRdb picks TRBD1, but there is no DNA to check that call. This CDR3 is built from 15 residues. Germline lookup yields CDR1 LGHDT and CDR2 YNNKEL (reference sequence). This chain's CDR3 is CASSFRQGVGNEQFF.

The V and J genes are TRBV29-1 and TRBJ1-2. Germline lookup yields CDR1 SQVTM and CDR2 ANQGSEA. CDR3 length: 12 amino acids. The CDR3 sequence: CSVVLGLDGYTF.

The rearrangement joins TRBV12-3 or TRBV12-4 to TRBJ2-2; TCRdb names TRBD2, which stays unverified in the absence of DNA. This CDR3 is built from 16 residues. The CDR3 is CASKVRGGTQTGELFF.